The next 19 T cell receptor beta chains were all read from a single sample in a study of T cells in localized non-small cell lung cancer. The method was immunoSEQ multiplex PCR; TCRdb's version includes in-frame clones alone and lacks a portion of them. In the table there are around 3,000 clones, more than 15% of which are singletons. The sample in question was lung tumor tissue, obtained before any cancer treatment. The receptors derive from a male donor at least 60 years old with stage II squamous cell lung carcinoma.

CDR3 DNA: TGTGCCTGGAGTTCTGATAATAGCAATCAGCCCCAGCATTTT. It encodes CAWSSDNSNQPQHF. The rearrangement uses TRBV30 and TRBJ1-5; no definite D call. The ends were cut back, 2 bases at V and 0 bases at J, with 8 bases in the middle. The CDR3 spans 14 residues. Germline-derived CDR1 and CDR2 are GTSNPN and SVGIG (reference sequence).

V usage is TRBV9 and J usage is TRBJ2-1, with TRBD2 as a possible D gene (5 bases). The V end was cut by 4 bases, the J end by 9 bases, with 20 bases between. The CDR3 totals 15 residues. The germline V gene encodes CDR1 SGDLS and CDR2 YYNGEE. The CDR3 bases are TGTGCCAGCAGCTTAGGTCGGGGAGCCCCCCCTGAGCAGTTCTTC. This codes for CASSLGRGAPPEQFF.

The CDR3 sequence: CASSDGPGTQYF. The CDR3 DNA reads TGTGCCAGTTCGGACGGTCCCGGGACCCAGTACTTC. The chain carries TRBV6-8 and TRBJ2-5, with D uncertain. The CDR3 is made up of 12 amino acids. Germline V gives CDR1 MNHGY, CDR2 SAAAGT. V lost 9 bases and J 7 bases, leaving 15 bases between the germline ends.

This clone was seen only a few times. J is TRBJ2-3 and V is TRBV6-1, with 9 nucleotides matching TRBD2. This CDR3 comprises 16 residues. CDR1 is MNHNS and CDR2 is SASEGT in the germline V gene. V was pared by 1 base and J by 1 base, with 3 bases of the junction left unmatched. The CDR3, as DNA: TGTGCCAGCAGTGAAGGGGGCGGGGGGGGCACAGATACGCAGTATTTT. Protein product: CASSEGGGGGTDTQYF.

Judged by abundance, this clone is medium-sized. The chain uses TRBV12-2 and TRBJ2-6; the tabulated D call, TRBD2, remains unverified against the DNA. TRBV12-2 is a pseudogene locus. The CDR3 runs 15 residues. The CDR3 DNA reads TGTACCTCTACGCAGGGACTTTCTGGGGCCAACGTCCTGACTTTC. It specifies CTSTQGLSGANVLTF.

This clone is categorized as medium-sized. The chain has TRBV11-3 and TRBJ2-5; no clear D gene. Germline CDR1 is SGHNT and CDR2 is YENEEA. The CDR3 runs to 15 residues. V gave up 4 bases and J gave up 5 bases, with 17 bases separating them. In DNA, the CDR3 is TGTGCCAGCAGCTCCCTGTTTGGCGATTCGGAGACCCAGTACTTC. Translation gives CASSSLFGDSETQYF.

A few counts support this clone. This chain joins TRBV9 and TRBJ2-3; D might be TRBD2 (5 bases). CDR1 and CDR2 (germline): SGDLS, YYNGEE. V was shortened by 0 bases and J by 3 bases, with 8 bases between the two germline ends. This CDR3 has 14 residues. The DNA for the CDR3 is TGTGCCAGCAGCGTAGGTGGGAGAACAGATACGCAGTATTTT. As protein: CASSVGGRTDTQYF.

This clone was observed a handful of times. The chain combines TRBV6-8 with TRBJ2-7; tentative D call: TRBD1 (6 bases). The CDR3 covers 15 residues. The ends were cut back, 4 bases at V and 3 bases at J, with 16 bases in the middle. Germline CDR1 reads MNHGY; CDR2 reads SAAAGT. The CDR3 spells CASSSRTVPRYEQYF. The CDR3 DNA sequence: TGTGCCAGCAGTTCCAGGACAGTCCCCCGCTACGAGCAGTACTTC.

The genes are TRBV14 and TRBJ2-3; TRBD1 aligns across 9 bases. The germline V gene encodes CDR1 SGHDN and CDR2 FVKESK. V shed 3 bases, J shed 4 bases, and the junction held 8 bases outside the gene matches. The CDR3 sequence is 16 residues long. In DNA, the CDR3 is TGTGCCAGCAGCCATTTGGGGACAGGGTCGTCAGATACGCAGTATTTT. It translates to CASSHLGTGSSDTQYF.

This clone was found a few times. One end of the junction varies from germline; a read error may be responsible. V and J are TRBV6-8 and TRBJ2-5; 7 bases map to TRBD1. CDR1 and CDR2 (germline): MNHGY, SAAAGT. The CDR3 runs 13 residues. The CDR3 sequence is CAISGDRAETQYF. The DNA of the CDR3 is TGTGCCATCAGTGGAGACAGGGCGGAGACCCAGTACTTC.

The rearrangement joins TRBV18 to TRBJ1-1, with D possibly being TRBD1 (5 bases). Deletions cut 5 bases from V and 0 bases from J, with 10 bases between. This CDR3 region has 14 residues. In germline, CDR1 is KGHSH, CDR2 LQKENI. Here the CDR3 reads CASSFDSLNTEAFF. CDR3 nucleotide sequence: TGTGCCAGCTCATTCGACAGCTTGAACACTGAAGCTTTCTTT.

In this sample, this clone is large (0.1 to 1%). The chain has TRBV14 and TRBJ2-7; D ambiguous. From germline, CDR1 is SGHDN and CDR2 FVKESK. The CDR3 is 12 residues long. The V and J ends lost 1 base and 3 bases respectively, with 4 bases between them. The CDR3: CASSQANYEQYF. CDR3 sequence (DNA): TGTGCCAGCAGCCAAGCGAACTACGAGCAGTACTTC.

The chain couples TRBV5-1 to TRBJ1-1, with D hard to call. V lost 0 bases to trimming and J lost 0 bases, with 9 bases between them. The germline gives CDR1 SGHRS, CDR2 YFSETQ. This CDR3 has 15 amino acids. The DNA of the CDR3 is TGCGCCAGCAGCTTGGGTCTGGTATTGAACACTGAAGCTTTCTTT. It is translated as CASSLGLVLNTEAFF.

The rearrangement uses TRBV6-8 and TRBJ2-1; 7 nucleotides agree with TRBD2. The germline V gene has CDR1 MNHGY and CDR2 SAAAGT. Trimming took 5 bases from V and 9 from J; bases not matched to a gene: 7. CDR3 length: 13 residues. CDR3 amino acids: CASSDLAEGEQFF. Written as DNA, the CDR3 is TGTGCCAGCAGTGACCTAGCGGAGGGTGAGCAGTTCTTC.

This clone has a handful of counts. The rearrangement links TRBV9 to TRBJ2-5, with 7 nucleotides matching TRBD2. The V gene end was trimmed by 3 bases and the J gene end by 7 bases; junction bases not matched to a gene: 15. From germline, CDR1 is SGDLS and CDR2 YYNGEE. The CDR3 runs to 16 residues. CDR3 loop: CASSAYTTSEGWTQYF. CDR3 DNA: TGTGCCAGCAGCGCCTACACCACTAGCGAAGGTTGGACCCAGTACTTC.

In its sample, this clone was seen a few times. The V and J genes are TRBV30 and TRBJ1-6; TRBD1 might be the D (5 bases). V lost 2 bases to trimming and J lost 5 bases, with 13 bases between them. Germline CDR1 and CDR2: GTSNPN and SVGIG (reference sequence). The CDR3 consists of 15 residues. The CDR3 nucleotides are TGTGCCTGGAGTCGGGGGTCGTCGGATAATTCACCCCTCCACTTT. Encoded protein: CAWSRGSSDNSPLHF.

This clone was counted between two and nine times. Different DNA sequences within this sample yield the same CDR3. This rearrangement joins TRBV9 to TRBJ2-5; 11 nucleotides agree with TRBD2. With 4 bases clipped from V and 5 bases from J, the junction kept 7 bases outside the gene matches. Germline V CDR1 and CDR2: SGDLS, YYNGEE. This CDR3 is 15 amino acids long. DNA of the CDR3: TGTGCCAGCAGCCTAGCGGGGGGCCTGGAGGAGACCCAGTACTTC. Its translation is CASSLAGGLEETQYF.

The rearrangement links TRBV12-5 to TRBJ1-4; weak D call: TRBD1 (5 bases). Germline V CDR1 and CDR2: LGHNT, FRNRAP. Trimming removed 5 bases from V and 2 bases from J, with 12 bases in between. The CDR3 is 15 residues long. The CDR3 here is CASGPGPATNEKLFF. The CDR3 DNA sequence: TGTGCTAGTGGTCCGGGACCTGCGACTAATGAAAAACTGTTTTTT.

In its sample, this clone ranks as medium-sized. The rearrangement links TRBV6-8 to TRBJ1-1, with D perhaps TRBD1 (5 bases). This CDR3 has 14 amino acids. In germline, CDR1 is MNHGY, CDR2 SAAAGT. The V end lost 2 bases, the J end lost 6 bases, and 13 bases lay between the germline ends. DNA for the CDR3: TGTGCCAGCAGTTACGAAGCGCGGGGCCCTGAAGCTTTCTTT. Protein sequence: CASSYEARGPEAFF.